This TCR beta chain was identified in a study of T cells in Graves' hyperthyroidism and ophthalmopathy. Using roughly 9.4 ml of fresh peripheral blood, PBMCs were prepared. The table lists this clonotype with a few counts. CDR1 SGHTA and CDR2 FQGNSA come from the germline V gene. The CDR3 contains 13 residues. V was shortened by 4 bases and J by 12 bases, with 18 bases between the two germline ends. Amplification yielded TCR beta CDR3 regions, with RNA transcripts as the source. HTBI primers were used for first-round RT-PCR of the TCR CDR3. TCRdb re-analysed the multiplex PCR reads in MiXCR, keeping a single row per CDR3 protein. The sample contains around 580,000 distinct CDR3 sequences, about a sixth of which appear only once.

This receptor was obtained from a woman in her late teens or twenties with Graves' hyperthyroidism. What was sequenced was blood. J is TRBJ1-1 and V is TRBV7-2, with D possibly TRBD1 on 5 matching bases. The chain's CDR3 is CASSSGDNEGTFF. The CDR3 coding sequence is TGTGCCAGCAGCTCGGGGGATAATGAGGGGACTTTCTTT.